This paragraph covers one T cell receptor beta chain sequence. The antigen remains undetermined. These data come from a study of cytomegalovirus exposure and HLA in healthy donors. Looking at the study overall: According to later analysis, the same platform produced the 120 or so validation and about 700 first-cohort repertoires.

Sequenced by immunoSEQ multiplex PCR; TCRdb stores in-frame clones only, minus some. The sample shows some 86,000 clones, over 85% of them seen only once. Overall study findings and caveats: A subsequent analysis found that TCR clusters from the first cohort also tended to co-occur in the approximately 110 validation repertoires, with about 93% of cluster scores above 0. As was reported, the classifier diagnosed cytomegalovirus status with high specificity and sensitivity. There were around 160 TCR beta chains listed as cytomegalovirus-associated.

The V and J ends lost 7 bases and 3 bases, in that order; junction bases with no gene match: 10. Per the germline V gene, CDR1 is SQVTM and CDR2 is ANQGSEA. This CDR3 comprises 15 residues. The chain recombines TRBV29-1 with TRBJ2-7; TRBD1 aligns across 12 bases. Sequencing was carried out using PBMCs. The sequence came from a young woman in good health and CMV-seronegative. In DNA, the CDR3 is TGCAGCGGCGGGGGCGGGACAGGGGGCCTCTACGAGCAGTACTTC. This translates into CSGGGGTGGLYEQYF.